The 15 T cell receptor beta chains below come from one sample, sequenced in a study of a mutant IDH1 vaccine in newly diagnosed glioma. The time point was: week 11, during vaccination. All doses held 300 ug of mutant IDH1 20-mer peptide, with topical imiquimod. The method was immunoSEQ multiplex PCR; TCRdb's version includes in-frame clones alone and lacks a portion of them. This sample yields under 150,000 clones, of which 85% to 90% are seen a single time; more than 0.55% belongs to the top ten. Which antigens these TCRs recognize remains unknown. Specimen: PBMCs, collected from a glioma patient whose treatment included an IDH1 peptide vaccine. Receptor source: a woman aged 45-65 years with glioma.

V gene TRBV19 combines with J gene TRBJ2-2; 8 bases align to TRBD2. The CDR3 spans 14 residues. Germline CDR1 is LNHDA and CDR2 is SQIVND (reference sequence). Trimming at V came to 6 bases and at J to 3 bases, leaving 3 bases not matched to a gene. CDR3 nucleotide sequence: TGTGCCAGTAGGCCGCGGGAGGACACCGGGGAGCTGTTTTTT. It encodes CASRPREDTGELFF.

The V call is TRBV4-2, the J call TRBJ2-1; D is perhaps TRBD2 (5 bases). Germline CDR1 LGHNA, CDR2 YNFKEQ. This CDR3 is 17 amino acids long. V lost 4 bases and J lost 2, with 18 bases in between. The DNA for the CDR3 is TGTGCCAGCAGCCCTCTCCAATCCGGGAAGGCCTACAATGAGCAGTTCTTC. This sequence encodes CASSPLQSGKAYNEQFF.

The chain uses TRBV4-1 and TRBJ1-5; D unresolved. The CDR3 spans 15 residues. Germline V lookup: CDR1 MGHRA, CDR2 YSYEKL. V shed 4 bases and J shed 0 bases, with 10 bases lying between them. The DNA for the CDR3 is TGCGCCAGCAGCCGACATCGGAATAGCAATCAGCCCCAGCATTTT. Its translation is CASSRHRNSNQPQHF.

This clone was recorded only once. The chain carries TRBV28 and TRBJ2-4; tentatively, D is TRBD2 (5 bases). Germline V gives CDR1 MDHEN, CDR2 SYDVKM. This CDR3 is 17 amino acids long. Trimming removed 3 bases at V and 0 bases at J, with 15 bases between. The CDR3 sequence: CASSFRRTHLAKNIQYF. In nucleotides, the CDR3 is TGTGCCAGCAGTTTCCGTCGGACTCATTTAGCCAAAAACATTCAGTACTTC.

This clone showed up just once. This rearrangement joins TRBV28 to TRBJ1-1; 8 bases match TRBD1. Trimming took 7 bases from V and 1 from J; bases not matched to a gene: 8. The CDR3 loop spans 15 amino acids. The V gene's germline CDR1 is MDHEN and CDR2 SYDVKM. Written as DNA, the CDR3 is TGTGCCAGCACCGACGGACAGGGATGGAACACTGAAGCTTTCTTT. As protein: CASTDGQGWNTEAFF. Supplemented by reference TRBV28 and TRBJ1-1, the full variable domain reads DVKVTQSSRYLVKRTGEKVFLECVQDMDHENMFWYRQDPGLGLRLIYFSYDVKMKEKGDIPEGYSVSREKKERFSLILESASTNQTSMYLCASTDGQGWNTEAFFGQGTRLTVV.

The chain couples TRBV6-6 to TRBJ2-1, with 10 nucleotides matching TRBD2. V gave up 2 bases and J gave up 4 bases; unmatched junction bases: 5. CDR1 is MNHNY and CDR2 is SVGAGI in the germline V gene (reference sequence). The CDR3 sequence is 16 residues long. The CDR3 sequence: CASSYRGSGRYNEQFF. CDR3 in DNA: TGTGCCAGCAGTTACAGGGGTAGCGGGAGGTACAATGAGCAGTTCTTC.

The chain joins TRBV30 to TRBJ1-1; D remains ambiguous. The germline gives CDR1 GTSNPN, CDR2 SVGIG (reference sequence). V lost 2 bases and J lost 1, with 8 bases in between. The CDR3 is 13 residues long. This CDR3 is CAWSPGPNTEAFF. CDR3 coding DNA: TGTGCCTGGAGTCCCGGGCCGAACACTGAAGCTTTCTTT.

The V call is TRBV27, the J call TRBJ2-7; TRBD1 agrees at 8 bases. The germline CDR1 and CDR2 sequences are MNHEY and SMNVEV (reference sequence). The CDR3 extends over 12 amino acids. The trim removed 8 bases at V and 6 bases at J, leaving 6 bases unmatched. The CDR3 region has the DNA TGTGCCAGCTGGGACAGGCGGTCCGAGCAGTACTTC. Amino acids: CASWDRRSEQYF.

The chain joins TRBV6-5 to TRBJ1-1; 8 bases align to TRBD1. The CDR3 runs 14 residues. From germline, CDR1 is MNHEY and CDR2 SVGAGI. The J segment lost 4 bases and the V segment lost 5 bases, leaving 6 bases of the junction unmatched. CDR3 sequence (DNA): TGTGCCAGCAGTCTGACAGGGGCGAGCACTGAAGCTTTCTTT. It specifies CASSLTGASTEAFF.

This chain joins TRBV2 and TRBJ2-2; possible D gene TRBD1, 6 bases. The CDR3 has 13 residues. Germline V gene data show CDR1 as SNHLY and CDR2 as FYNNEI. V was cut by 6 bases and J by 5 bases, with 10 bases left in between. The CDR3 loop is CASSRGWTGELFF. DNA of the CDR3: TGTGCCAGCAGCAGGGGTTGGACCGGGGAGCTGTTTTTT.

The V call is TRBV5-1, the J call TRBJ2-2, with 7 bases identical to TRBD2. V trimming: 0 bases; J trimming: 7 bases; junction bases outside the gene matches: 12. CDR1 and CDR2 (germline): SGHRS, YFSETQ. There are 17 residues in the CDR3. CDR3: CASSLEGLVGLNGELFF. The CDR3 bases are TGCGCCAGCAGCTTGGAAGGACTAGTAGGGTTAAACGGGGAGCTGTTTTTT.

This clone appeared once. V usage is TRBV19 and J usage is TRBJ2-7; 8 bases align to TRBD2. From germline, CDR1 is LNHDA and CDR2 SQIVND (reference sequence). J lost 3 bases, V lost 1 base, and 11 bases had no gene match. CDR3 size: 17 residues. The CDR3 DNA follows: TGTGCCAGTAGTATAGTCCTACCCAGCGGGAGTGTCTACGAGCAGTACTTC. It specifies CASSIVLPSGSVYEQYF.

This clone appeared once. The chain recombines TRBV6-1 with TRBJ1-1, with D maybe TRBD1 (5 bases). The germline gives CDR1 MNHNS, CDR2 SASEGT. The germline V and J ends were trimmed by 4 bases and 5 bases, with 17 bases remaining between them. The length of the CDR3 is 15 residues. CDR3 region: CASSAPAGAGTEAFF. CDR3 DNA sequence: TGTGCCAGCAGTGCACCCGCCGGGGCAGGGACTGAAGCTTTCTTT.

This chain uses TRBV19 with TRBJ1-2; D is undetermined. Per germline, CDR1 LNHDA and CDR2 SQIVND (reference sequence). The V gene lost 3 bases and the J gene lost 0 bases, with 5 bases spanning the gap. This CDR3 has 13 residues. The CDR3 nucleotides read TGTGCCAGTAGTATCGGGGCTAACTATGGCTACACCTTC. Residues: CASSIGANYGYTF. The variable domain in full, completed from reference TRBV19 and TRBJ1-2, reads DGGITQSPKYLFRKEGQNVTLSCEQNLNHDAMYWYRQDPGQGLRLIYYSQIVNDFQKGDIAEGYSVSREKKESFPLTVTSAQKNPTAFYLCASSIGANYGYTFGSGTRLTVV.

The V gene is TRBV5-1, the J gene TRBJ2-1; 10 positions agree with TRBD2. The CDR3 spans 15 residues. V gave up 4 bases and J gave up 4 bases; unmatched junction bases: 5. Germline CDR1 is SGHRS and CDR2 is YFSETQ. The CDR3 nucleotides read TGCGCCAGCAGCCAAGGACTAGCGGTATACAATGAGCAGTTCTTC. Translation: CASSQGLAVYNEQFF.